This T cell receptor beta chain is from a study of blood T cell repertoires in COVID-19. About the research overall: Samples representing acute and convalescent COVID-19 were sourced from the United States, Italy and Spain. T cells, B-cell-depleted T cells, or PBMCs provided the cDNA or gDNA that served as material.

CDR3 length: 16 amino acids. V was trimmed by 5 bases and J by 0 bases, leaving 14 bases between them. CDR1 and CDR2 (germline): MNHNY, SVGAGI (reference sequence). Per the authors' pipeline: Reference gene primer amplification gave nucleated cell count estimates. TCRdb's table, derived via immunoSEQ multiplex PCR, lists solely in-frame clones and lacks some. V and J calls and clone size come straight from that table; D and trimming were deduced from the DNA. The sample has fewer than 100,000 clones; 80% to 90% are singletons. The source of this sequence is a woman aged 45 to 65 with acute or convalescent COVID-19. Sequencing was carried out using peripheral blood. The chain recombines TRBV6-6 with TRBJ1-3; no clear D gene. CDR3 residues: CASSSRDTASGNTIYF. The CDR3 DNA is TGTGCCAGCAGTAGCCGAGACACCGCCTCTGGAAACACCATATATTTT.